This T cell receptor beta chain was retrieved from a study of vaccination and CD4 T cells after COVID-19. For the study at large: Two doses of either BNT162b2 or mRNA-1273 vaccine were given to participants.

With respect to this clonotype: What it binds is not known.

The CDR3 consists of 16 residues. The germline V and J ends were trimmed by 3 bases and 0 bases, with 9 bases remaining between them. The Oncomine TCR Beta short-read assay generated sequence data from the DNA of cultured CD4+ T cells. TCRdb itself ran the PCR reads through MiXCR, one entry per CDR3 protein. This sample has about 5,500 distinct CDR3 sequences, with around 50% found just once. Noted treatment: approximately nine-day PBMC culture with coronavirus spike peptide pools or control peptides (ViraFEST assay). This chain links TRBV12-3 or TRBV12-4 with TRBJ1-6, with D hard to call. The clonotype originates from a human donor who had recovered from COVID-19. Sequenced material: CD4+ T cells from blood, cultured in vitro. This CDR3 is CASSFLFGSYNSPLHF. The CDR3 DNA sequence: TGTGCCAGCAGTTTTCTTTTTGGCTCCTATAATTCACCCCTCCACTTT.